The 29 T cell receptor beta chains presented below share a single source sample, sequenced in a study of CD8 T cells in ankylosing spondylitis. TCRdb re-called the 5' RACE reads with MiXCR, one entry per CDR3 protein. The repertoire holds 250,000 or so distinct CDR3 sequences, with around a tenth as singletons. Material for sequencing was blood, either unsorted or a sorted T cell fraction (not recorded which). The receptor source for this set is a male donor with ankylosing spondylitis or in good health (not recorded which).

This clonotype was detected many times. The rearrangement uses TRBV29-1 and TRBJ2-3, with D unclear. The CDR3 sequence is 13 residues long. V lost 6 bases and J lost 4, with 14 bases in between. Germline CDR1 and CDR2: SQVTM and ANQGSEA. The CDR3: CSVVSSGPDTQYF. As DNA, the CDR3 is TGCAGCGTAGTATCCTCGGGCCCAGATACGCAGTATTTT.

Many counts were recorded for this clonotype. The chain joins TRBV5-6 to TRBJ1-5; D is unresolved. The CDR3 runs to 13 residues. V was shortened by 4 bases and J by 4 bases, with 9 bases between the two germline ends. Germline CDR1 and CDR2: SGHDT and YYEEEE. CDR3 loop: CASSRGRNQPQHF. CDR3 sequence (DNA): TGTGCCAGCAGCCGTGGACGAAATCAGCCCCAGCATTTT.

This clonotype has ten or more counts. The gene calls are TRBV7-8 and TRBJ1-1; D is possibly TRBD1 (6 bases). Trimming shortened V by 1 base and J by 3 bases, and 9 bases separated the two germline ends. From germline, CDR1 is SGHVS and CDR2 FQNEAQ. CDR3 length: 14 residues. The CDR3: CASSLEGGDTEAFF. As DNA, the CDR3 is TGTGCCAGCAGCTTAGAGGGGGGGGACACTGAAGCTTTCTTT.

This clonotype came up many times. The rearrangement links TRBV15 to TRBJ2-1; D remains ambiguous. The CDR3 is made up of 15 amino acids. Per germline, CDR1 LNHNV and CDR2 YYDKDF (reference sequence). V shed 0 bases and J shed 4 bases, with 10 bases lying between them. In nucleotides, the CDR3 is TGTGCCACCAGCAGAGATTTGGGCAATTACAATGAGCAGTTCTTC. Protein product: CATSRDLGNYNEQFF.

In this sample, this clonotype turned up many times. The rearrangement links TRBV20-1 to TRBJ2-7, with D tentatively TRBD1 (6 bases). The CDR3 extends over 17 amino acids. Germline CDR1 reads DFQATT; CDR2 reads SNEGSKA (reference sequence). Trimming pared 1 base from V and 3 bases from J, leaving 22 bases between. CDR3 bases: TGCAGTGCTAGAGGACTTTACCGGGACACCAAGAACTACGAGCAGTACTTC. This codes for CSARGLYRDTKNYEQYF.

V is TRBV2 and J is TRBJ1-2; D remains ambiguous. The CDR3 length is 15 residues. Germline V gives CDR1 SNHLY, CDR2 FYNNEI. Trimming left V 0 bases short and J 3 bases short, with 11 bases between. The CDR3: CASSEADPLYYGYTF. CDR3 DNA sequence: TGTGCCAGCAGTGAAGCCGACCCCCTCTACTATGGCTACACCTTC. Combining the CDR3 with reference TRBV2 and TRBJ1-2 gives the whole variable domain EPEVTQTPSHQVTQMGQEVILRCVPISNHLYFYWYRQILGQKVEFLVSFYNNEISEKSEIFDDQFSVERPDGSNFTLKIRSTKLEDSAMYFCASSEADPLYYGYTFGSGTRLTVV.

This clonotype was detected ten times or more. The CDR3 DNA reads as TGCGCCAGCAGCCAAGGGACCCTTGGCACCGGGGAGCTGTTTTTT. Its translation is CASSQGTLGTGELFF. This chain uses TRBV4-1 with TRBJ2-2; D uncertain. The length of the CDR3 is 15 residues. Trimming took 1 base from V and 4 from J, leaving 10 bases between them. Germline V lookup: CDR1 MGHRA, CDR2 YSYEKL.

Ten or more counts support this clonotype. The genes are TRBV11-2 and TRBJ2-2; 8 positions agree with TRBD1. Germline CDR1 SGHAT, CDR2 FQNNGV. Trimming removed 5 bases from V and 4 bases from J; junction bases left unmatched: 6. The CDR3 contains 15 residues. DNA for the CDR3: TGTGCCAGCAGCCCAGTCAGGGGGCCCACCGGGGAGCTGTTTTTT. It translates to CASSPVRGPTGELFF.

This clonotype was detected many times. The genes are TRBV3-1 and TRBJ1-2; D is undetermined. The CDR3 consists of 12 residues. Germline loops: CDR1 LGHDT, CDR2 YNNKEL (reference sequence). The germline V and J ends were trimmed by 1 base and 6 bases, with 6 bases remaining between them. The CDR3 coding sequence is TGTGCCAGCAGCCAAGGGCCGAATGGCTACACCTTC. It specifies CASSQGPNGYTF. The whole variable domain, remainder taken from reference TRBV3-1 and TRBJ1-2, is DTAVSQTPKYLVTQMGNDKSIKCEQNLGHDTMYWYKQDSKKFLKIMFSYNNKELIINETVPNRFSPKSPDKAHLNLHINSLELGDSAVYFCASSQGPNGYTFGSGTRLTVV.

This clonotype was found many times. The chain employs TRBV5-1 and TRBJ2-7; no clear D gene. The CDR3 consists of 12 residues. The germline gives CDR1 SGHRS, CDR2 YFSETQ. The V gene lost 0 bases and the J gene lost 7 bases, with 8 bases spanning the gap. The CDR3 reads CASSLDGWEQYF. The CDR3 DNA sequence: TGCGCCAGCAGCTTGGACGGTTGGGAGCAGTACTTC. The entire variable domain, with the rest obtained from reference TRBV5-1 and TRBJ2-7, is as follows: KAGVTQTPRYLIKTRGQQVTLSCSPISGHRSVSWYQQTPGQGLQFLFEYFSETQRNKGNFPGRFSGRQFSNSRSEMNVSTLELGDSALYLCASSLDGWEQYFGPGTRLTVT.

This clonotype showed up just a few times. The chain has TRBV7-9 and TRBJ2-3; D assignment may be TRBD1 or TRBD2 (5 bases each). The CDR3 sequence is 16 residues long. V was trimmed by 4 bases and J by 2 bases, leaving 16 bases between them. The germline V gene has CDR1 SEHNR and CDR2 FQNEAQ (reference sequence). CDR3 protein: CASSSRDLDFTDTQYF. The CDR3 nucleotides read TGTGCCAGCAGCTCACGGGACCTAGACTTCACAGATACGCAGTATTTT.

About this clonotype: This may come from a read error, since a much larger clone is one base off. The chain has TRBV5-6 and TRBJ1-5; D not resolved. The germline CDR1 and CDR2 sequences are SGHDT and YYEEEE. This CDR3 comprises 14 residues. Written as DNA, the CDR3 is TGTGCCGGCAGCTTGGTCGATAGCAATCAGCCCCAGCATTTT. Protein: CAGSLVDSNQPQHF.

The chain joins TRBV7-2 to TRBJ2-3; 7 positions match TRBD1. The germline CDR1 and CDR2 sequences are SGHTA and FQGNSA. The CDR3 has 13 residues. V lost 4 bases, J lost 9 bases, and 7 bases stayed unmatched. The CDR3 spells CASSSIRTGTQYF. In DNA, the CDR3 is TGTGCCAGCAGCTCGATCCGGACAGGAACGCAGTATTTT.

This clonotype was seen at least ten times. V usage is TRBV20-1 and J usage is TRBJ2-1; unclear D gene. Trimming left V 3 bases short and J 5 bases short, with 8 bases between. The CDR3 runs 12 residues. Looked up from germline, CDR1 is DFQATT and CDR2 is SNEGSKA (reference sequence). The CDR3 DNA reads as TGCAGTGCTAGTGTAGTGGACAATGAGCAGTTCTTC. Translated, it gives CSASVVDNEQFF.

The chain employs TRBV2 and TRBJ1-6; D is uncertain. The germline V and J ends were trimmed by 3 bases and 7 bases, with 7 bases remaining between them. The CDR3 length is 13 residues. Per the germline V gene, CDR1 is SNHLY and CDR2 is FYNNEI. The CDR3 region has the DNA TGTGCCAGCAGTGAGCCGGACAATTCACCCCTCCACTTT. Translating gives CASSEPDNSPLHF.

The sample holds many counts of this clonotype. This rearrangement joins TRBV27 to TRBJ2-7; TRBD2 is a possible D gene (6 bases). V shed 9 bases and J shed 2 bases, with 17 bases lying between them. This CDR3 contains 14 residues. Germline loops: CDR1 MNHEY, CDR2 SMNVEV (reference sequence). CDR3 sequence: CASRGTEPPYEQYF. CDR3 sequence (DNA): TGTGCCAGTCGAGGGACTGAACCTCCCTACGAGCAGTACTTC.

J is TRBJ2-7 and V is TRBV18, with D hard to call. Germline values: CDR1 KGHSH, CDR2 LQKENI. The CDR3 extends over 14 amino acids. V lost 2 bases and J 3 bases, leaving 11 bases between the germline ends. CDR3 sequence reads: CASSPSTKIYEQYF. Here the CDR3 DNA reads TGTGCCAGCTCACCATCGACGAAGATCTACGAGCAGTACTTC.

This clonotype was recorded many times. The gene calls are TRBV24-1 and TRBJ2-1; no firm D call. V was trimmed by 0 bases and J by 6 bases, leaving 5 bases between them. The CDR3 length is 13 residues. Germline values: CDR1 KGHDR, CDR2 SFDVKD. CDR3 sequence (DNA): TGTGCCACCAGTGATTTGTGGGGCAATGAGCAGTTCTTC. Its protein is CATSDLWGNEQFF.

This clonotype was recorded at least ten times. This chain links TRBV4-1 with TRBJ1-2; D might be TRBD1 (6 bases). V was cut by 4 bases and J by 2 bases, with 14 bases left in between. This CDR3 comprises 15 residues. Looked up from germline, CDR1 is MGHRA and CDR2 is YSYEKL. CDR3 amino acids: CASSLPGHQNYGYTF. DNA of the CDR3: TGCGCCAGCAGCCTCCCGGGACATCAAAACTATGGCTACACCTTC.

This clonotype was counted many times. The V gene is TRBV5-1, the J gene TRBJ2-3; the match to TRBD2 covers 8 bases. CDR1 and CDR2 from the germline V gene are SGHRS and YFSETQ. The CDR3 is 17 residues long. Trimming took 0 bases from V and 4 from J; bases not matched to a gene: 10. The CDR3 DNA is TGCGCCAGCAGCTTGGTTTTAGGCGGGAGGTATTCAGATACGCAGTATTTT. It specifies CASSLVLGGRYSDTQYF.

This clonotype was counted a few times. The J gene is TRBJ2-7, the V gene TRBV20-1; 8 bases map to TRBD2. The CDR3 is 16 residues long. Germline V gene data show CDR1 as DFQATT and CDR2 as SNEGSKA (reference sequence). With 5 bases clipped from V and 0 bases from J, the junction kept 12 bases outside the gene matches. The CDR3: CSARGSSGRSSYEQYF. The CDR3 DNA reads TGCAGTGCTCGGGGTTCTAGCGGGCGTAGCTCCTACGAGCAGTACTTC.

The rearrangement uses TRBV7-2 and TRBJ1-2, with unresolved D. The germline CDR1 and CDR2 sequences are SGHTA and FQGNSA. This CDR3 spans 13 amino acids. V was shortened by 2 bases and J by 8 bases, with 12 bases between the two germline ends. DNA of the CDR3: TGTGCCAGCAGCTTAAGCCACGGACGGGGCTACACCTTC. Its translation: CASSLSHGRGYTF.

The chain has TRBV6-5 and TRBJ1-2; TRBD1 is a possible D gene (5 bases). The CDR3 has 12 residues. The V end was cut by 6 bases, the J end by 4 bases, with 9 bases between. CDR1 is MNHEY and CDR2 is SVGAGI in the germline V gene. CDR3 region: CASRLGGYGYTF. CDR3 DNA sequence: TGTGCCAGCAGGCTGGGGGGCTATGGCTACACCTTC.

This clonotype was counted between two and nine times. The J gene is TRBJ2-1, the V gene TRBV28; 8 nucleotides match TRBD1. With V trimmed by 6 bases and J by 2 bases, 6 bases remained unmatched. Germline V CDR1 and CDR2: MDHEN, SYDVKM. CDR3 length: 15 amino acids. In DNA form, the CDR3 reads TGTGCCAGCAGCCCATGGGACAGGACCTACAATGAGCAGTTCTTC. Translated: CASSPWDRTYNEQFF. Combining the CDR3 with reference TRBV28 and TRBJ2-1 gives the whole variable domain DVKVTQSSRYLVKRTGEKVFLECVQDMDHENMFWYRQDPGLGLRLIYFSYDVKMKEKGDIPEGYSVSREKKERFSLILESASTNQTSMYLCASSPWDRTYNEQFFGPGTRLTVL.

This clonotype was counted ten times or more. The chain couples TRBV5-1 to TRBJ2-2; D is undetermined. Trimming left V 0 bases short and J 7 bases short, with 10 bases between. Per germline, CDR1 SGHRS and CDR2 YFSETQ. This CDR3 spans 14 amino acids. CDR3 amino acids: CASSLEQPIGELFF. The DNA for the CDR3 is TGCGCCAGCAGCTTGGAACAGCCCATCGGGGAGCTGTTTTTT. Supplemented by reference TRBV5-1 and TRBJ2-2, the full variable domain reads KAGVTQTPRYLIKTRGQQVTLSCSPISGHRSVSWYQQTPGQGLQFLFEYFSETQRNKGNFPGRFSGRQFSNSRSEMNVSTLELGDSALYLCASSLEQPIGELFFGEGSRLTVL.

This clonotype was counted a few times. Given a much more abundant clone one base away, this may be a read error. The V call is TRBV20-1, the J call TRBJ2-1, with D hard to call. The germline V gene encodes CDR1 DFQATT and CDR2 SNEGSKA (reference sequence). The CDR3 extends over 16 amino acids. V was clipped by 1 base and J by 0 bases, with 13 bases between them. The chain's CDR3 is CSARGSLKRSYNEQFF. The CDR3 DNA reads TGCAGTGCTAGAGGGAGTCTGAAACGCTCCTACAATGAGCAGTTCTTC.

This clonotype has only a few counts. In DNA form, the CDR3 reads TGCAGTGCTAGGGACAGGGGGCGGGGTGCAACTAATGAAAAACTGTTTTTT. Residues: CSARDRGRGATNEKLFF. The rearrangement joins TRBV20-1 to TRBJ1-4; TRBD1 agrees at 11 bases. V lost 3 bases to trimming and J lost 0 bases; unmatched junction nucleotides: 6. The germline gives CDR1 DFQATT, CDR2 SNEGSKA (reference sequence). CDR3 length: 17 residues.

This clonotype was counted ten times or more. This chain connects TRBV20-1 to TRBJ2-3; TRBD2 might be the D (5 bases). The CDR3 length is 15 residues. The germline gives CDR1 DFQATT, CDR2 SNEGSKA (reference sequence). Trimming left V 5 bases short and J 2 bases short, with 17 bases between. The CDR3 here is CSAPSPAEPTDTQYF. CDR3 in DNA: TGCAGTGCTCCGTCTCCAGCGGAACCCACAGATACGCAGTATTTT.

In this sample, this clonotype turned up many times. The chain carries TRBV5-1 and TRBJ1-1; possible D gene TRBD1, 5 bases. The CDR3 loop spans 14 amino acids. The germline V gene encodes CDR1 SGHRS and CDR2 YFSETQ. The V gene lost 4 bases and the J gene lost 1 base, with 11 bases spanning the gap. The CDR3 protein is CASSQQVTNTEAFF. In DNA, the CDR3 is TGCGCCAGCAGCCAACAGGTGACGAACACTGAAGCTTTCTTT. Complete variable domain (other parts from reference TRBV5-1 and TRBJ1-1): KAGVTQTPRYLIKTRGQQVTLSCSPISGHRSVSWYQQTPGQGLQFLFEYFSETQRNKGNFPGRFSGRQFSNSRSEMNVSTLELGDSALYLCASSQQVTNTEAFFGQGTRLTVV.